Following are 32 T cell receptor beta chains from one sample sequenced in a study of CD8 T cells in ankylosing spondylitis. TCRdb re-called the 5' RACE reads through MiXCR, storing one row per CDR3 protein. The sample carries 150,000 to 200,000 distinct CDR3 sequences, approximately 20% recorded once. Material: blood, either unsorted or a sorted T cell fraction (not recorded which). The receptors here all came from a male donor with ankylosing spondylitis or in good health (not recorded which).

V is TRBV6-6 and J is TRBJ1-1; no firm D call. The length of the CDR3 is 13 residues. The V end lost 8 bases, the J end lost 3 bases, and 13 bases lay between the germline ends. Germline values: CDR1 MNHNY, CDR2 SVGAGI (reference sequence). The CDR3: CASLWGIDTEAFF. The CDR3 DNA follows: TGTGCCAGCCTCTGGGGTATCGACACTGAAGCTTTCTTT.

V usage is TRBV28 and J usage is TRBJ1-5, with a weak D call TRBD1 (6 bases). The germline V and J ends were trimmed by 10 bases and 7 bases, with 23 bases remaining between them. The CDR3 covers 15 residues. Germline CDR1 MDHEN, CDR2 SYDVKM. The chain's CDR3 is CATLGNTGTTQPQHF. The CDR3 nucleotides are TGTGCCACCCTAGGAAATACAGGGACCACACAGCCCCAGCATTTT.

This clonotype was counted many times. The chain joins TRBV28 to TRBJ2-1; 8 positions match TRBD1. The V and J ends lost 6 bases and 6 bases, in that order; junction bases with no gene match: 4. This CDR3 spans 13 amino acids. Germline values: CDR1 MDHEN, CDR2 SYDVKM. The CDR3 sequence is CASRTGGSNEQFF. CDR3 bases: TGTGCCAGCAGAACAGGGGGATCCAATGAGCAGTTCTTC.

This clonotype has just a few counts. The V call is TRBV28, the J call TRBJ2-5; a possible D gene is TRBD2 (5 bases). V was pared by 1 base and J by 0 bases, with 12 bases between. Germline-derived CDR1 and CDR2 are MDHEN and SYDVKM. The CDR3 loop spans 16 amino acids. The CDR3: CASSLFKRPYQETQYF. The DNA of the CDR3 is TGTGCCAGCAGTTTATTCAAGCGGCCGTACCAAGAGACCCAGTACTTC. Based on the CDR3 plus reference TRBV28 and TRBJ2-5, the full variable domain is DVKVTQSSRYLVKRTGEKVFLECVQDMDHENMFWYRQDPGLGLRLIYFSYDVKMKEKGDIPEGYSVSREKKERFSLILESASTNQTSMYLCASSLFKRPYQETQYFGPGTRLLVL.

This clonotype was seen repeatedly, ten times or more. The rearrangement joins TRBV20-1 to TRBJ2-7; 14 positions agree with TRBD2. V lost 6 bases to trimming and J lost 4 bases; unmatched junction nucleotides: 17. CDR1 and CDR2 (germline): DFQATT, SNEGSKA (reference sequence). CDR3 length equals 18 residues. The CDR3 DNA reads TGCAGTGCAACCTCGGGACTAGCGGGAGAAGGGGTACCTTACGAGCAGTACTTC. It specifies CSATSGLAGEGVPYEQYF.

The chain employs TRBV20-1 and TRBJ2-1; 11 bases agree with TRBD2. This CDR3 has 12 residues. Germline V gene data show CDR1 as DFQATT and CDR2 as SNEGSKA (reference sequence). The ends lost 2 bases at V and 13 bases at J; junction bases unmatched: 4. The CDR3 DNA reads TGCAGTGCTAGACGGGGACTAGCGGAACAGTTCTTC. This sequence encodes CSARRGLAEQFF.

This clonotype was picked up a small number of times. This sequence joins TRBV2 and TRBJ1-1, with D possibly matching TRBD1 (5 bases). Germline CDR1 SNHLY, CDR2 FYNNEI. The ends were cut back, 7 bases at V and 1 base at J, with 10 bases in the middle. The CDR3 runs 13 residues. The chain's CDR3 is CASTEGPNTEAFF. The CDR3 DNA reads as TGTGCCAGCACCGAGGGACCGAACACTGAAGCTTTCTTT.

This clonotype appeared a few times. The chain combines TRBV20-1 with TRBJ1-3; D unclear. V lost 1 base, J lost 3 bases, and 7 bases lay in between. The CDR3 totals 13 residues. Germline-derived CDR1 and CDR2 are DFQATT and SNEGSKA (reference sequence). CDR3 amino acids: CSARVRSGNTIYF. CDR3 in DNA: TGCAGTGCTAGAGTTCGGAGTGGAAACACCATATATTTT.

The chain is built from TRBV18 and TRBJ2-5; D gene uncertain. Trimming removed 2 bases at V and 7 bases at J, with 11 bases between. The CDR3 totals 13 residues. The germline CDR1 and CDR2 sequences are KGHSH and LQKENI. The CDR3 sequence: CASSPSEDGTQYF. The CDR3, as DNA: TGTGCCAGCTCACCATCCGAAGATGGGACCCAGTACTTC.

Many counts were recorded for this clonotype. The chain employs TRBV10-3 and TRBJ1-1; TRBD1 matches at 10 bases. In germline, CDR1 is ENHRY, CDR2 SYGVKD. Losses at the gene ends were 2 bases for V and 2 bases for J; bases not matched to a gene: 5. CDR3 length: 16 residues. The CDR3: CAISERTGGLNTEAFF. The CDR3 nucleotides are TGTGCCATCAGTGAGAGGACAGGGGGGTTAAACACTGAAGCTTTCTTT.

The rearrangement uses TRBV28 and TRBJ1-1; D gene uncertain. V lost 4 bases and J lost 0, with 6 bases in between. The germline V gene encodes CDR1 MDHEN and CDR2 SYDVKM. This CDR3 comprises 13 residues. Written as DNA, the CDR3 is TGTGCCAGCAGTTCCCCATTGAACACTGAAGCTTTCTTT. It encodes CASSSPLNTEAFF.

The chain uses TRBV25-1 and TRBJ1-1; 9 positions agree with TRBD1. The CDR3 has 17 residues. After removal of 4 bases from V and 4 bases from J, the junction contained 13 bases not matched to a gene. CDR1 and CDR2 (germline): MGHDK, SYGVNS. The CDR3 region is CASSGRDRAPLGTEAFF. The CDR3 DNA is TGTGCCAGCAGTGGCCGGGACAGGGCTCCCTTGGGCACTGAAGCTTTCTTT. Combining the CDR3 with reference TRBV25-1 and TRBJ1-1 gives the whole variable domain EADIYQTPRYLVIGTGKKITLECSQTMGHDKMYWYQQDPGMELHLIHYSYGVNSTEKGDLSSESTVSRIRTEHFPLTLESARPSHTSQYLCASSGRDRAPLGTEAFFGQGTRLTVV.

The V call is TRBV19, the J call TRBJ2-3, with 10 bases aligning to TRBD2. CDR1 is LNHDA, CDR2 SQIVND, per germline (reference sequence). Germline trimming cut 2 bases from V and 5 bases from J; bases unmatched to any gene: 13. This CDR3 is built from 18 residues. The CDR3: CASSIRSLGLATGDTQYF. CDR3 sequence (DNA): TGTGCCAGTAGTATAAGGAGCCTGGGACTAGCGACTGGAGATACGCAGTATTTT.

The chain has TRBV5-1 and TRBJ2-7; D may match TRBD1 or TRBD2 (5 bases each). Trimming cost V 4 bases and J 3 bases, with 11 bases left between them. Germline CDR1 SGHRS, CDR2 YFSETQ. The CDR3 is 13 amino acids. This CDR3 reads CASSRDPDYEQYF. In DNA, the CDR3 is TGCGCCAGCAGCCGGGACCCAGACTACGAGCAGTACTTC.

This clonotype was picked up a small number of times. This rearrangement joins TRBV4-2 to TRBJ2-5; 10 bases agree with TRBD2. Per germline, CDR1 LGHNA and CDR2 YNFKEQ. V lost 1 base and J lost 7; bases outside the gene matches: 9. The CDR3 is made up of 16 amino acids. The CDR3 reads CASSQGLAGDPGTQYF. The CDR3 DNA follows: TGTGCCAGCAGCCAAGGGCTAGCGGGAGACCCAGGGACCCAGTACTTC.

The V and J genes are TRBV5-1 and TRBJ2-2; D may match TRBD1 or TRBD2 (5 bases each). V shed 7 bases and J shed 10 bases, with 14 bases lying between them. There are 12 residues in the CDR3. Per the germline V gene, CDR1 is SGHRS and CDR2 is YFSETQ. The CDR3 loop reads CASSGASEELFF. In nucleotides, the CDR3 is TGCGCCAGCTCCGGGGCATCGGAGGAGCTGTTTTTT. Looking up the rest from reference TRBV5-1 and TRBJ2-2 gives the full variable domain: KAGVTQTPRYLIKTRGQQVTLSCSPISGHRSVSWYQQTPGQGLQFLFEYFSETQRNKGNFPGRFSGRQFSNSRSEMNVSTLELGDSALYLCASSGASEELFFGEGSRLTVL.

This chain connects TRBV5-6 to TRBJ1-2; no clear D. CDR1 is SGHDT and CDR2 is YYEEEE in the germline V gene. The CDR3 length is 15 residues. Trimming stripped 4 bases from V and 2 bases from J, with 15 bases between. CDR3 region: CASSPPVGLNYGYTF. The CDR3 nucleotides read TGTGCCAGCAGCCCCCCAGTAGGACTGAACTATGGCTACACCTTC.

This clonotype has at least ten counts. The rearrangement uses TRBV3-1 and TRBJ2-1, with 9 bases that match TRBD2. The CDR3 spans 13 residues. The germline CDR1 and CDR2 sequences are LGHDT and YNNKEL (reference sequence). V lost 3 bases, J lost 9 bases, and 3 bases stayed unmatched. In DNA, the CDR3 is TGTGCCAGCAGCCAGGCGGGAGGGCTTGAGCAGTTCTTC. Translated, it gives CASSQAGGLEQFF.

J is TRBJ1-1 and V is TRBV6-1, with 8 bases aligning to TRBD1. Per germline, CDR1 MNHNS and CDR2 SASEGT. The CDR3 length is 14 residues. V dropped 5 bases and J dropped 7; count of bases not matched to a gene: 9. For the CDR3, the DNA is TGTGCCAGCAGTCCCTGGGACAGGAACGTTGAAGCTTTCTTT. Translation gives CASSPWDRNVEAFF.

V gene TRBV12-5 combines with J gene TRBJ2-6; weak D call: TRBD2 (5 bases). Trimming took off 0 bases at V and 2 bases at J, with 8 bases between the two ends. The CDR3 has 16 residues. Germline loops: CDR1 LGHNT, CDR2 FRNRAP. CDR3 sequence: CASGLVEGAGANVLTF. The DNA of the CDR3 is TGTGCTAGTGGTTTGGTAGAGGGTGCTGGGGCCAACGTCCTGACTTTC.

The chain joins TRBV24-1 to TRBJ2-1, with D possibly matching TRBD1 (6 bases). Germline-derived CDR1 and CDR2 are KGHDR and SFDVKD. V lost 1 base, J lost 5 bases, and 11 bases lay in between. The CDR3 is 15 residues long. The CDR3 nucleotides are TGTGCCACCAGTGATTTTAGGGACACAGACAATGAGCAGTTCTTC. It yields the protein CATSDFRDTDNEQFF.

The CDR3 DNA follows: TGTGCCAGCAGCCCCCGGGGGAACTCCTACGAGCAGTACTTC. Its translation: CASSPRGNSYEQYF. The chain combines TRBV3-1 with TRBJ2-7, with D tentatively TRBD2 (6 bases). Germline-derived CDR1 and CDR2 are LGHDT and YNNKEL (reference sequence). V was pared by 4 bases and J by 0 bases, with 10 bases between. The CDR3 runs 14 residues.

At least ten counts were recorded for this clonotype. The CDR3 DNA reads TGCGCCAGCAGCCATTTATCAGCGGGAGTTCCCGAGCAGTACTTC. The encoded protein is CASSHLSAGVPEQYF. This chain connects TRBV4-1 to TRBJ2-7; TRBD2 agrees at 8 bases. Unmatched junction bases numbered 10, after V lost 3 bases and J lost 6 bases. The CDR3 covers 15 residues. Germline lookup yields CDR1 MGHRA and CDR2 YSYEKL.

There are many counts of this clonotype. In nucleotides, the CDR3 is TGCGCCAGCAGCTTGGGACAGGTGGGGTACGAGCAGTACTTC. As protein: CASSLGQVGYEQYF. The chain is built from TRBV5-1 and TRBJ2-7, with a tentative D call TRBD1 (6 bases). Germline CDR1 is SGHRS and CDR2 is YFSETQ. The germline V and J ends were trimmed by 0 bases and 4 bases, with 11 bases remaining between them. The CDR3 spans 14 residues.

This clonotype was seen ten or more times. The chain uses TRBV28 and TRBJ2-3; D gene uncertain. The ends were cut back, 3 bases at V and 0 bases at J, with 16 bases in the middle. The length of the CDR3 is 17 residues. CDR1 is MDHEN and CDR2 is SYDVKM in the germline V gene. The CDR3 region is CASSFSMTSTSTDTQYF. As DNA, the CDR3 is TGTGCCAGCAGTTTTTCGATGACATCAACTAGCACAGATACGCAGTATTTT.

This clonotype was recorded many times. V usage is TRBV5-1 and J usage is TRBJ2-3; 7 bases map to TRBD2. The CDR3 contains 16 residues. The junction had 19 bases not matched to a gene; V was cut back by 4 bases and J by 11 bases. CDR1 is SGHRS, CDR2 YFSETQ, per germline. CDR3 sequence (DNA): TGCGCCAGCAGCCCCCAACTAGCGCCACGACCGATTAAGCAGTATTTT. Translation gives CASSPQLAPRPIKQYF.

The chain is built from TRBV7-2 and TRBJ1-1; the D is unclear. The germline V and J ends were trimmed by 1 base and 2 bases, with 8 bases remaining between them. The CDR3 contains 14 residues. Per the germline V gene, CDR1 is SGHTA and CDR2 is FQGNSA. Written as DNA, the CDR3 is TGTGCCAGCAGCTTAGGGGGAGTAAACACTGAAGCTTTCTTT. The encoded protein is CASSLGGVNTEAFF. The full variable domain, its missing parts supplied by reference TRBV7-2 and TRBJ1-1, is GAGVSQSPSNKVTEKGKDVELRCDPISGHTALYWYRQSLGQGLEFLIYFQGNSAPDKSGLPSDRFSAERTGGSVSTLTIQRTQQEDSAVYLCASSLGGVNTEAFFGQGTRLTVV.

This clonotype appeared many times. The chain couples TRBV7-3 to TRBJ1-2; D is unresolved. The CDR3 totals 13 residues. Trimming removed 4 bases from V and 4 bases from J, with 10 bases in between. The germline gives CDR1 SGHTA, CDR2 FQGTGA. This chain's CDR3 is CASSSPGSYGYTF. The CDR3, as DNA: TGTGCCAGCAGCTCCCCGGGCAGCTATGGCTACACCTTC.

The J gene is TRBJ1-3, the V gene TRBV15; D is ambiguous. The CDR3 extends over 16 amino acids. Trimming pared 1 base from V and 0 bases from J, leaving 10 bases between. Germline CDR1 is LNHNV and CDR2 is YYDKDF (reference sequence). The CDR3 sequence: CATSRGAASSGNTIYF. The DNA for the CDR3 is TGTGCCACCAGCAGAGGTGCGGCCAGCTCTGGAAACACCATATATTTT.

The chain links TRBV30 to TRBJ1-3; TRBD1 is a possible D gene (6 bases). V lost 3 bases and J lost 6, with 15 bases in between. Germline loops: CDR1 GTSNPN, CDR2 SVGIG (reference sequence). This CDR3 has 14 residues. The CDR3: CAWSPQGQENTIYF. In DNA, the CDR3 is TGTGCCTGGAGCCCCCAGGGGCAGGAAAACACCATATATTTT. The whole variable domain, remainder taken from reference TRBV30 and TRBJ1-3, is SQTIHQWPATLVQPVGSPLSLECTVEGTSNPNLYWYRQAAGRGLQLLFYSVGIGQISSEVPQNLSASRPQDRQFILSSKKLLLSDSGFYLCAWSPQGQENTIYFGEGSWLTVV.

This chain joins TRBV6-2 or TRBV6-3 and TRBJ2-1; 15 nucleotides agree with TRBD2. Per germline, CDR1 MNHEY and CDR2 SVGEGT. This CDR3 comprises 18 residues. V was pared by 5 bases and J by 3 bases, with 8 bases of the junction left unmatched. CDR3 amino acids: CASSPRTSGRAGYNEQFF. CDR3 coding DNA: TGTGCCAGCAGTCCGAGGACTAGCGGGAGGGCGGGCTACAATGAGCAGTTCTTC.

This clonotype was counted many times. J is TRBJ1-5 and V is TRBV5-1; D is possibly TRBD1 (5 bases). The germline V gene has CDR1 SGHRS and CDR2 YFSETQ. This CDR3 has 15 residues. The V and J ends lost 0 bases and 7 bases respectively, with 14 bases between them. The CDR3 sequence: CASSLDSRVGQPQHF. The DNA for the CDR3 is TGCGCCAGCAGCTTGGATTCCAGGGTCGGCCAGCCCCAGCATTTT.